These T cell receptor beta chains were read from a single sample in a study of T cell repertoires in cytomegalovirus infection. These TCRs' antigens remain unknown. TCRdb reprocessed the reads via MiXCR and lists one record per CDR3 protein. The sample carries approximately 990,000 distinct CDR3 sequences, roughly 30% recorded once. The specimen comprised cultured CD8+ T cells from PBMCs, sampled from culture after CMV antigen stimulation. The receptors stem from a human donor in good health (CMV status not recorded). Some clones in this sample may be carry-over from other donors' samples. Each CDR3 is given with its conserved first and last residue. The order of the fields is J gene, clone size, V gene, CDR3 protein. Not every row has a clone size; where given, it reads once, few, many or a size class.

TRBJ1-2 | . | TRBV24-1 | CATSDSKRQGPPDGYTF
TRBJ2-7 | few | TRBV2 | CASSDRGLREQYF
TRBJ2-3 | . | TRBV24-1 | CATSGTSGVSTDTQYF
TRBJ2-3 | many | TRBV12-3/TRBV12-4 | CASRVGTDTQYF
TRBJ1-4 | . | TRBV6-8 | CASSFGINENLFF
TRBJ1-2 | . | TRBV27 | CASSFLAGDGYTF
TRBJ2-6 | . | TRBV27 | CASSTGLGKTVSGANILTF
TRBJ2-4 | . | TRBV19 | CASSIGLGDIQYF
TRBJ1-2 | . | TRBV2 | CASSEAPTLGGYTF
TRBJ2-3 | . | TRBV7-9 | CASSLDTSDTQYF
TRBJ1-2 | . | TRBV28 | CASSLRDYYGYTF
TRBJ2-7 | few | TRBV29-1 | CSAGLANSYEQYF
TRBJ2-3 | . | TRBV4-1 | CASSLLQGARVTDTQYF
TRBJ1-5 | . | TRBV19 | CASSIIYNQPQHF
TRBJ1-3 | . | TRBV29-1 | CSVEERNTIYF
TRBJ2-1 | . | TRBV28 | CASRADRFHEQFF
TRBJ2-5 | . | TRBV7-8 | CASSLPKWGPHQETQYF
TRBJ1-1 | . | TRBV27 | CASMTVLSENTEAFF
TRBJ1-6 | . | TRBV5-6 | CASSGGRPNSPLHF